This entry lists 22 T cell receptor beta chains sequenced from one sample in a study of patients and donors after allogeneic stem cell transplantation. TCRdb independently ran MiXCR on the RT-PCR reads; one entry per CDR3 protein. The data show roughly 880,000 distinct CDR3 sequences, roughly 18% seen once. Sequencing was performed on blood, either unsorted or a sorted T cell fraction (not recorded which). The receptors were sampled from a human donor who was either an allogeneic HSCT recipient or a stem cell or donor lymphocyte infusion donor (not recorded which). It is not recorded whose cells these are; they may come from a transplant donor.

The chain uses TRBV20-1 and TRBJ1-1, with D hard to call. Germline CDR1 reads DFQATT; CDR2 reads SNEGSKA (reference sequence). Trimming shortened V by 4 bases and J by 0 bases, and 12 bases separated the two germline ends. The CDR3 extends over 14 amino acids. DNA for the CDR3: TGCAGTGCTACCCTCGACTCCGTGAACACTGAAGCTTTCTTT. Its translation is CSATLDSVNTEAFF.

This clonotype was observed a few times. The rearrangement joins TRBV6-5 to TRBJ2-1; 7 bases map to TRBD1. Germline CDR1 MNHEY, CDR2 SVGAGI. J lost 9 bases, V lost 2 bases, and 10 bases had no gene match. CDR3 length equals 15 residues. The CDR3 nucleotides are TGTGCCAGCAGTTACCCGGCAGGGGGTACCACTGAGCAGTTCTTC. It codes for CASSYPAGGTTEQFF.

This clonotype was counted between two and nine times. The V and J genes are TRBV11-2 and TRBJ2-7; D possibly corresponds to TRBD1 (6 bases). This CDR3 is built from 15 residues. V lost 1 base, J lost 7 bases, and 17 bases lay in between. Per germline, CDR1 SGHAT and CDR2 FQNNGV. The CDR3 loop is CASSLGGQGLREQYF. As DNA, the CDR3 is TGTGCCAGCAGCTTAGGGGGCCAGGGGCTGAGGGAGCAGTACTTC.

A few counts support this clonotype. The chain employs TRBV4-2 and TRBJ2-3, with 7 bases identical to TRBD1. Unmatched junction bases numbered 5, after V lost 3 bases and J lost 2 bases. In germline, CDR1 is LGHNA, CDR2 YNFKEQ. The CDR3 covers 15 residues. The CDR3 loop reads CASSHGGQITDTQYF. The CDR3 DNA reads as TGTGCCAGCAGCCATGGGGGACAGATCACAGATACGCAGTATTTT.

The chain links TRBV29-1 to TRBJ1-1; 7 nucleotides align to TRBD1. The ends lost 5 bases at V and 0 bases at J; junction bases unmatched: 3. In germline, CDR1 is SQVTM, CDR2 ANQGSEA. This CDR3 spans 13 amino acids. The CDR3 nucleotides are TGCAGCGTTCAGGACAGGATGAACACTGAAGCTTTCTTT. This encodes CSVQDRMNTEAFF.

V is TRBV5-1 and J is TRBJ1-2; D is uncertain. Germline values: CDR1 SGHRS, CDR2 YFSETQ. Trimming pared 5 bases from V and 8 bases from J, leaving 19 bases between. CDR3 length: 14 amino acids. CDR3 residues: CASRPTRPMTGYTF. The CDR3 coding sequence is TGCGCCAGCAGACCCACAAGGCCTATGACGGGCTACACCTTC.

This clonotype showed up many times. The chain couples TRBV25-1 to TRBJ1-6, with unresolved D. V was shortened by 6 bases and J by 7 bases, with 7 bases between the two germline ends. The germline CDR1 and CDR2 sequences are MGHDK and SYGVNS. The CDR3 runs 12 residues. The chain's CDR3 is CASRQMNSPLHF. The CDR3 DNA sequence: TGTGCCAGCAGACAGATGAATTCACCCCTCCACTTT.

This clonotype was detected a few times. The chain is built from TRBV5-1 and TRBJ2-1, with TRBD2 matching 7 bases. The J segment lost 8 bases and the V segment lost 4 bases, leaving 9 bases of the junction unmatched. This CDR3 contains 14 residues. The germline V gene encodes CDR1 SGHRS and CDR2 YFSETQ. The CDR3 coding sequence is TGCGCCAGCAGCCTTTCGGGAGGTGGTTATGAGCAGTTCTTC. This encodes CASSLSGGGYEQFF. Supplemented by reference TRBV5-1 and TRBJ2-1, the full variable domain reads KAGVTQTPRYLIKTRGQQVTLSCSPISGHRSVSWYQQTPGQGLQFLFEYFSETQRNKGNFPGRFSGRQFSNSRSEMNVSTLELGDSALYLCASSLSGGGYEQFFGPGTRLTVL.

The chain employs TRBV3-1 and TRBJ2-5; D might be TRBD2 (6 bases). CDR3 length: 15 amino acids. Germline V lookup: CDR1 LGHDT, CDR2 YNNKEL (reference sequence). Between the trimmed V and J ends, which lost 4 bases and 5 bases, there was a span of 17 bases. The CDR3: CASSPGDTLRETQYF. In nucleotides, the CDR3 is TGTGCCAGCAGCCCGGGAGACACCTTGCGGGAGACCCAGTACTTC.

The chain is built from TRBV20-1 and TRBJ1-2; 7 nucleotides agree with TRBD1. The CDR3 is 12 amino acids. Germline loops: CDR1 DFQATT, CDR2 SNEGSKA (reference sequence). V lost 5 bases, J lost 2 bases, and 2 bases stayed unmatched. The CDR3 is CSALTGNYGYTF. Written as DNA, the CDR3 is TGCAGTGCTCTGACAGGGAACTATGGCTACACCTTC.

This clonotype was counted ten times or more. The chain couples TRBV3-1 to TRBJ2-1; 14 nucleotides line up with TRBD2. Germline V CDR1 and CDR2: LGHDT, YNNKEL (reference sequence). Trimming cost V 4 bases and J 8 bases; bases outside gene matches: 4. This CDR3 has 15 residues. In DNA form, the CDR3 reads TGTGCCAGCAGCCCCGGGACTAGCGGGAGCTATGAGCAGTTCTTC. Translating gives CASSPGTSGSYEQFF.

This chain joins TRBV6-1 and TRBJ2-2; D might be TRBD1 (5 bases). Between the trimmed V and J ends, which lost 6 bases and 8 bases, there was a span of 28 bases. CDR3 length: 18 amino acids. Per the germline V gene, CDR1 is MNHNS and CDR2 is SASEGT. CDR3 nucleotides: TGTGCCAGCAGATTAAAACAGGCCCGTACAGGCTTATGGGGGGAGCTGTTTTTT. Amino acids: CASRLKQARTGLWGELFF.

This clonotype was seen only a few times. The genes are TRBV24-1 and TRBJ2-2; D gene uncertain. Trimming shortened V by 3 bases and J by 7 bases, and 14 bases separated the two germline ends. The CDR3 length is 15 residues. Germline V gives CDR1 KGHDR, CDR2 SFDVKD. The DNA for the CDR3 is TGTGCCACCAGTGATATCTCCCTAGTCTACGGGGAGCTGTTTTTT. This sequence encodes CATSDISLVYGELFF.

V is TRBV29-1 and J is TRBJ1-1; D is ambiguous. Per the germline V gene, CDR1 is SQVTM and CDR2 is ANQGSEA. This CDR3 contains 13 residues. V lost 6 bases and J 0 bases, leaving 11 bases between the germline ends. The CDR3 spells CSVKGNMNTEAFF. The CDR3 DNA reads as TGCAGCGTCAAGGGCAATATGAACACTGAAGCTTTCTTT. Full variable domain (outside the CDR3, taken from reference TRBV29-1 and TRBJ1-1): SAVISQKPSRDICQRGTSLTIQCQVDSQVTMMFWYRQQPGQSLTLIATANQGSEATYESGFVIDKFPISRPNLTFSTLTVSNMSPEDSSIYLCSVKGNMNTEAFFGQGTRLTVV.

Remarks on this clonotype: It is unclear where the CDR3 begins or ends on the DNA, so no DNA is shown, and the CDR3 is as TCRdb lists it. The rearrangement links TRBV12-3 or TRBV12-4 to TRBJ2-5. The CDR3 comprises 14 residues, both ends counted. This chain's CDR3 is CASSSSSGGETQYF.

The gene calls are TRBV11-3 and TRBJ2-5, with D perhaps matching TRBD2 (5 bases). This CDR3 spans 14 amino acids. Germline V CDR1 and CDR2: SGHNT, YENEEA. Between the trimmed V and J ends, which lost 2 bases and 5 bases, there was a span of 12 bases. The CDR3 sequence: CASSLTRPGETQYF. CDR3 DNA sequence: TGTGCCAGCAGCTTAACCCGTCCGGGGGAGACCCAGTACTTC.

V gene TRBV2 combines with J gene TRBJ2-7; 9 bases match TRBD2. Losses at the gene ends were 4 bases for V and 2 bases for J; bases not matched to a gene: 3. This CDR3 has 14 residues. The germline gives CDR1 SNHLY, CDR2 FYNNEI. Here the CDR3 DNA reads TGTGCCAGCAGTGTTCAGCGGGGGGCCTACGAGCAGTACTTC. It translates to CASSVQRGAYEQYF.

Many counts were recorded for this clonotype. The CDR3 reads CSARMDRNNEQFF. As DNA, the CDR3 is TGCAGTGCTAGGATGGACAGGAACAATGAGCAGTTCTTC. The gene calls are TRBV20-1 and TRBJ2-1; 7 nucleotides match TRBD1. J was trimmed by 5 bases and V by 3 bases; bases with no gene match: 4. Germline V gene lookup returns CDR1 DFQATT and CDR2 SNEGSKA (reference sequence). This CDR3 is built from 13 residues.

The chain employs TRBV4-2 and TRBJ2-7; 9 nucleotides agree with TRBD2. The CDR3 loop spans 16 amino acids. CDR1 is LGHNA and CDR2 is YNFKEQ in the germline V gene. The ends lost 1 base at V and 6 bases at J; junction bases unmatched: 10. The CDR3 nucleotides read TGTGCCAGCAGCCAAGGCTTGGGCGGGGGGGCTAGCGAGCAGTACTTC. Its translation: CASSQGLGGGASEQYF.

V is TRBV20-1 and J is TRBJ1-1, with 7 positions matching TRBD1. Trimming took 6 bases from V and 13 from J; bases not matched to a gene: 11. Germline V gene lookup returns CDR1 DFQATT and CDR2 SNEGSKA (reference sequence). The CDR3 length is 11 residues. CDR3 DNA: TGCAGTGCAGACCACAGGGGTAAAGTTTTCTTT. Protein: CSADHRGKVFF.

CDR3 coding DNA: TGTGCCACCAGCAGAGTTAAGCGGGGGGAGGGCTACAATGAGCAGTTCTTC. Its protein is CATSRVKRGEGYNEQFF. The chain recombines TRBV15 with TRBJ2-1; 9 bases are a match to TRBD2. This CDR3 has 17 amino acids. CDR1 is LNHNV and CDR2 is YYDKDF in the germline V gene (reference sequence). V lost 1 base, J lost 3 bases, and 7 bases stayed unmatched.

V usage is TRBV7-2 and J usage is TRBJ2-1, with 8 bases identical to TRBD1. V was clipped by 10 bases and J by 2 bases; unmatched bases: 7. CDR3 length: 14 residues. The germline CDR1 and CDR2 sequences are SGHTA and FQGNSA. The CDR3 nucleotides read TGTGCCACCAAACAGGGGGAAACCTACAATGAGCAGTTCTTC. Its translation is CATKQGETYNEQFF.